Sequencing of this T cell receptor beta chain was carried out in a study of T-cell reconstitution after alpha-beta-depleted transplantation in children. This clonotype was counted at least ten times. Looked up from germline, CDR1 is SGHKS and CDR2 is YYEKEE (reference sequence). This CDR3 is built from 15 residues. V lost 2 bases to trimming and J lost 5 bases, with 16 bases between them. It was with unique molecular identifiers that the TCRbeta library was prepared. TCRdb itself ran the PCR reads through MiXCR, one entry per CDR3 protein. In the table there are around 500,000 distinct CDR3 sequences, about 21% of which are singletons.

The receptor's source is a boy younger than two who had a stem cell transplant for acute myeloid leukemia, so the T cells may come from the graft donor. The V gene is TRBV5-5, the J gene TRBJ1-1, with D maybe TRBD1 (6 bases). The specimen was PBMCs, mostly from graft donor cells, collected 360 days after TCRalphabeta/CD19-depleted stem cell transplant. CDR3 in amino acids: CASSLSWGRNTEAFF. In DNA, the CDR3 is TGTGCCAGCAGCTTAAGCTGGGGGCGAAATACTGAAGCTTTCTTT.